A single sample is the source of the 17 T cell receptor beta chains below, sequenced in a study of PD-1 blockade in mismatch repair-deficient tumors. Sequencing was performed with immunoSEQ multiplex PCR; in TCRdb, only in-frame clones are kept and a portion is missing. This table has more than 40,000 clones, about 84% appearing once. The input for sequencing was peripheral blood, taken approximately 20 weeks after starting pembrolizumab. These receptors all come from an adult with mismatch repair-deficient cancer.

This clone was seen a handful of times. This chain links TRBV19 with TRBJ1-1, with D possibly matching TRBD1 (5 bases). The CDR3 consists of 16 residues. In germline, CDR1 is LNHDA, CDR2 SQIVND (reference sequence). V was clipped by 10 bases and J by 1 base, with 22 bases between them. Here the CDR3 reads CAIRGGWVVGNTEAFF. Here the CDR3 DNA reads TGTGCCATAAGGGGAGGGTGGGTGGTAGGGAACACTGAAGCTTTCTTT.

The rearrangement joins TRBV7-2 to TRBJ2-1, with a possible D match to TRBD2 (5 bases). V shed 5 bases and J shed 9 bases, with 23 bases lying between them. The CDR3 totals 16 residues. Germline assignment: CDR1 SGHTA and CDR2 FQGNSA. CDR3 amino acids: CASSLSLVPASSEQFF. The CDR3 DNA reads as TGTGCCAGCAGCCTATCACTAGTCCCTGCTTCGAGTGAGCAGTTCTTC. Full variable domain (remainder filled in from reference TRBV7-2 and TRBJ2-1): GAGVSQSPSNKVTEKGKDVELRCDPISGHTALYWYRQSLGQGLEFLIYFQGNSAPDKSGLPSDRFSAERTGGSVSTLTIQRTQQEDSAVYLCASSLSLVPASSEQFFGPGTRLTVL.

V gene TRBV7-2 combines with J gene TRBJ1-1, with no clear D. CDR1 SGHTA and CDR2 FQGNSA come from the germline V gene. V lost 2 bases to trimming and J lost 2 bases, with 9 bases between them. The CDR3 is 14 residues long. DNA for the CDR3: TGTGCCAGCAGCTTAATGGGGATAAACACTGAAGCTTTCTTT. Its translation is CASSLMGINTEAFF.

The chain is built from TRBV21-1 and TRBJ2-3; the table names TRBD2, a call not compared with the DNA. TRBV21-1 is classified as a pseudogene. CDR3 length equals 15 residues. DNA of the CDR3: TGTGCCAGCATGATGACTAGCGGGAGGGATGATACGCAGTATTTT. Protein product: CASMMTSGRDDTQYF.

V usage is TRBV19 and J usage is TRBJ2-4, with D unclear. The V end was cut by 3 bases, the J end by 13 bases, with 10 bases between. Germline loops: CDR1 LNHDA, CDR2 SQIVND (reference sequence). The CDR3 runs 11 residues. CDR3 sequence: CASSMLPLQYF. For the CDR3, the DNA is TGTGCCAGTAGTATGTTACCCTTACAGTACTTC.

The chain is built from TRBV7-6 and TRBJ1-1; tentatively, D is TRBD1 (6 bases). Trimming removed 1 base from V and 8 bases from J, with 8 bases in between. Germline V gives CDR1 SGHVS, CDR2 FNYEAQ. CDR3 length: 12 amino acids. The DNA for the CDR3 is TGTGCCAGCAGCTTAGGTAGGGGGGAAGCTTTCTTT. This sequence encodes CASSLGRGEAFF. Full variable domain (missing parts from reference TRBV7-6 and TRBJ1-1): GAGVSQSPRYKVTKRGQDVALRCDPISGHVSLYWYRQALGQGPEFLTYFNYEAQQDKSGLPNDRFSAERPEGSISTLTIQRTEQRDSAMYRCASSLGRGEAFFGQGTRLTVV.

This clone has a handful of counts. This sequence joins TRBV7-2 and TRBJ2-3; unclear D gene. The CDR3 consists of 15 residues. CDR1 SGHTA and CDR2 FQGNSA come from the germline V gene. V lost 6 bases, J lost 3 bases, and 16 bases lay in between. The CDR3 protein is CASRRARGRTDTQYF. The DNA of the CDR3 is TGTGCCAGCAGACGCGCCAGAGGTCGGACAGATACGCAGTATTTT.

The rearrangement joins TRBV10-3 to TRBJ2-5; possibly TRBD1 for D (6 bases). With 10 bases removed from V and 4 bases from J, the gap between germline ends came to 10 bases. Germline V lookup: CDR1 ENHRY, CDR2 SYGVKD. CDR3 length equals 11 residues. CDR3 residues: CATLTGETQYF. CDR3 DNA: TGTGCCACTTTGACAGGAGAGACCCAGTACTTC.

This sequence joins TRBV7-2 and TRBJ2-1, with 9 bases aligning to TRBD2. CDR3 length: 16 residues. Germline CDR1 and CDR2: SGHTA and FQGNSA. V shed 5 bases and J 2 bases; nucleotides not matched to a gene: 7. The CDR3 region is CASSLSGSHPYNEQFF. CDR3 bases: TGTGCCAGCAGCCTTAGCGGGAGTCATCCCTACAATGAGCAGTTCTTC.

The chain couples TRBV21-1 to TRBJ1-1; no DNA check was done on the table's D call, TRBD1. TRBV21-1 is reported as a pseudogene. The CDR3 consists of 18 residues. In DNA form, the CDR3 reads TGTGCCAGCAGCAACTATCCGGGACAGGGGCGTAACCTTCTTGAAGCTTTCTTT. Amino acids: CASSNYPGQGRNLLEAFF.

This clone has more than one count but fewer than ten. The gene calls are TRBV4-2 and TRBJ2-7, with no clear D. This CDR3 comprises 13 residues. V lost 2 bases and J 5 bases, leaving 10 bases between the germline ends. CDR1 is LGHNA and CDR2 is YNFKEQ in the germline V gene. Here the CDR3 reads CASSQPAGDEQYF. The DNA of the CDR3 is TGTGCCAGCAGCCAACCGGCTGGGGACGAGCAGTACTTC.

This rearrangement joins TRBV7-9 to TRBJ1-1; D uncertain. The CDR3 extends over 14 amino acids. Trimming stripped 3 bases from V and 5 bases from J, with 13 bases between. CDR1 is SEHNR, CDR2 FQNEAQ, per germline (reference sequence). For the CDR3, the DNA is TGTGCCAGCAGCTTGGAGGCAGGTAGAACTGAAGCTTTCTTT. It yields the protein CASSLEAGRTEAFF.

The chain carries TRBV9 and TRBJ2-2; D perhaps matches TRBD2 (5 bases). This CDR3 region has 16 residues. The V end was cut by 3 bases, the J end by 5 bases, with 17 bases between. The V gene's germline CDR1 is SGDLS and CDR2 YYNGEE. The CDR3 sequence: CASSGSLGPGTGELFF. Written as DNA, the CDR3 is TGTGCCAGCAGCGGGAGCCTGGGTCCGGGGACCGGGGAGCTGTTTTTT.

The rearrangement links TRBV7-9 to TRBJ1-5; D is ambiguous. The V gene's germline CDR1 is SEHNR and CDR2 FQNEAQ (reference sequence). V shed 4 bases and J shed 6 bases, with 13 bases lying between them. The CDR3 is 14 amino acids. CDR3 bases: TGTGCCAGCAGCTCAGACTTGGGAATTCAGCCCCAGCATTTT. It is translated as CASSSDLGIQPQHF.

This clone was seen a single time. The chain recombines TRBV6-1 with TRBJ1-4; 7 positions agree with TRBD1. This CDR3 has 16 residues. The germline CDR1 and CDR2 sequences are MNHNS and SASEGT. The V segment lost 3 bases and the J segment 6 bases; nucleotides outside the gene matches: 10. CDR3 bases: TGTGCCAGCAGTGAGAGAAGACAGGGCAGCTATGAAAAACTGTTTTTT. Amino acid sequence: CASSERRQGSYEKLFF.

The chain uses TRBV30 and TRBJ2-3, with TRBD1 matching 10 bases. Trimming took 1 base from V and 5 from J; bases not matched to a gene: 3. Germline values: CDR1 GTSNPN, CDR2 SVGIG (reference sequence). The CDR3 totals 14 residues. The CDR3 protein is CAWSADRGRDTQYF. In DNA form, the CDR3 reads TGTGCCTGGAGTGCCGACAGGGGGCGAGATACGCAGTATTTT. The complete variable domain, with remaining parts taken from reference TRBV30 and TRBJ2-3, reads SQTIHQWPATLVQPVGSPLSLECTVEGTSNPNLYWYRQAAGRGLQLLFYSVGIGQISSEVPQNLSASRPQDRQFILSSKKLLLSDSGFYLCAWSADRGRDTQYFGPGTRLTVL.

V is TRBV6-5 and J is TRBJ2-7; unclear D gene. V was shortened by 2 bases and J by 2 bases, with 10 bases between the two germline ends. There are 14 residues in the CDR3. In germline, CDR1 is MNHEY, CDR2 SVGAGI. The CDR3 bases are TGTGCCAGCAGTTACCCAGCACAGACCTACGAGCAGTACTTC. It codes for CASSYPAQTYEQYF.